This T cell receptor (beta chain) emerged from a study of patients and donors after allogeneic stem cell transplantation. TCRdb reprocessed the RT-PCR reads with MiXCR, giving one entry per CDR3 protein. In the table there are more than 850,000 distinct CDR3 sequences, roughly 18% of which are singletons. The germline V gene has CDR1 SGHRS and CDR2 YFSETQ. The germline V and J ends were trimmed by 0 bases and 1 base, with 9 bases remaining between them. The CDR3 has 15 residues. This clonotype appeared a few times. Source material: blood, either unsorted or a sorted T cell fraction (not recorded which). The V call is TRBV5-1, the J call TRBJ2-3; no reliable D call. This clonotype was sampled from a human donor who was either an allogeneic HSCT recipient or a stem cell or donor lymphocyte infusion donor (not recorded which). It is not recorded whose cells these are; they may come from a transplant donor. The chain's CDR3 is CASSLDLAGTDTQYF. DNA of the CDR3: TGCGCCAGCAGCTTGGATTTGGCAGGCACAGATACGCAGTATTTT.